This T cell receptor beta chain was recorded in a study of T-cell reconstitution after alpha-beta-depleted transplantation in children. Preparing the TCRbeta library involved the use of unique molecular identifiers. TCRdb reprocessed the PCR reads via MiXCR and lists one record per CDR3 protein. The sample records around 800,000 distinct CDR3 sequences, roughly 15% being singletons. The germline gives CDR1 MDHEN, CDR2 SYDVKM. The CDR3 runs 15 residues. Trimming stripped 5 bases from V and 2 bases from J, with 14 bases between. The receptor's source is a male patient aged 10 to 17 who had a stem cell transplant for acute lymphoblastic leukemia, so the T cells may come from the graft donor. The gene calls are TRBV28 and TRBJ2-3; tentatively, D is TRBD2 (5 bases). Source: PBMCs, mostly from graft donor cells, taken 360 days after TCRalphabeta/CD19-depleted stem cell transplant. In DNA form, the CDR3 reads TGTGCCAGCAGTCTTGGGCCGGAGGACACAGATACGCAGTATTTT. It encodes CASSLGPEDTDTQYF.